Listed below are T cell receptor beta chains from one sample, sequenced in a study of shared clonotypes between healthy human individuals. Repertoires were generated with immunoSEQ multiplex PCR, while TCRdb's copy carries only in-frame clones and drops some. The sample has just over 2,000,000 clones, around 95% seen once. Sequencing input: naive CD4+ T cells sorted from blood. Receptors were obtained from a man in his late teens or twenties in good health. CDR3s include the opening cysteine and the closing phenylalanine or tryptophan. D genes are given only for firm matches. The listing skips clone size in some rows; elsewhere it reads once, few, many or a size class.

>NA|TRBV28|TRBJ1-1|NA
TGTGCCAGCAGTTTACTCCAGGGATTAGGCACTGAAGCTTTCTTT
CASSLLQGLGTEAFF
>NA|TRBV2|TRBJ1-2|NA
TGTGCCAGCAGTGAATATAAGGTCAACTATGGCTACACCTTC
CASSEYKVNYGYTF
>NA|TRBV7-3|TRBJ2-1|NA
TGTGCCAGCAGCTTAACGGGAGCGTACAATGAGCAGTTCTTC
CASSLTGAYNEQFF
>NA|TRBV5-1|TRBJ2-5|NA
TGCGCCAGCAGCTTGGGCTATCTCCCAGAGACCCAGTACTTC
CASSLGYLPETQYF
>NA|TRBV5-1|TRBJ2-5|NA
TGCGCCAGCAGCTTCGGACAGCGAGAGACCCAGTACTTC
CASSFGQRETQYF
>NA|TRBV5-1|TRBJ1-5|NA
TGCGCCAGCAGCTTGGGGGGGGCAGGGACCCAGCCCCAGCATTTT
CASSLGGAGTQPQHF
>TRBD2|TRBV19|TRBJ2-7|NA
TGTGCCAGTAGTAGGTGGGGGGGACTGACCTACGAGCAGTACTTC
CASSRWGGLTYEQYF
>NA|TRBV29-1|TRBJ2-7|once
TGCAGCGTTGGAGGGAACTCCTACGAGCAGTACTTC
CSVGGNSYEQYF
>NA|TRBV11-2|TRBJ2-7|NA
TGTGCCAGCAGCTACGGACACCCTTTCCCCGAGCAGTACTTC
CASSYGHPFPEQYF
>NA|TRBV19|TRBJ2-2|NA
TGTGCCAGTAGGCTCCAGGGGACTAACACCGGGGAGCTGTTTTTT
CASRLQGTNTGELFF
>NA|TRBV30|TRBJ1-2|NA
TGTGCCTGGACCCTGGCAGGAAAGGCTAACTATGGCTACACCTTC
CAWTLAGKANYGYTF
>NA|TRBV6-1|TRBJ2-7|NA
TGTGCCAGCAGGGTTTTATTCGGGGGCTCTCAAGAGCAGTACTTC
CASRVLFGGSQEQYF
>NA|TRBV4-1|TRBJ1-3|NA
TGCGCCAGCAGCCGGTTACAGTATGGAAACACCATATATTTT
CASSRLQYGNTIYF